The T cell receptor (beta chain) described here comes from a study of T cells in Graves' hyperthyroidism and ophthalmopathy. The germline V gene has CDR1 MNHEY and CDR2 SVGEGT. The CDR3 extends over 15 amino acids. V was shortened by 5 bases and J by 3 bases, with 16 bases between the two germline ends. This clonotype came up many times. TCR beta CDR3 regions were amplified from RNA transcripts. HTBI primers were employed in a first-round RT-PCR of the TCR CDR3. Via MiXCR, TCRdb re-called the multiplex PCR reads, giving one row per CDR3 protein. The sample comprises hundreds of thousands of distinct CDR3 sequences, approximately 13% of which are singletons, and around a tenth rests with the top ten.

Material: blood. This chain links TRBV6-2 or TRBV6-3 with TRBJ1-1; perhaps TRBD1 as D (5 bases). The clonotype originates from a woman younger than 30 with Graves' hyperthyroidism. Written as DNA, the CDR3 is TGTGCCAGCAGTCGTTACCTCGGGGGGGACACTGAAGCTTTCTTT. It is translated as CASSRYLGGDTEAFF.